Listed here is a single T cell receptor beta chain. Trimming took 3 bases from V and 0 from J, leaving 12 bases between them. The CDR3 is 14 amino acids. In germline, CDR1 is DFQATT, CDR2 SNEGSKA (reference sequence). Via MiXCR, TCRdb re-called the 5' RACE reads, giving one row per CDR3 protein. Of about 430,000 distinct CDR3 sequences listed, 20% to 25% are singletons. The source of the sample is a study of T-cell memory formation after mild COVID-19. The sequence was obtained from an adult woman who had mild COVID-19 (a few samples of this study predate the infection). Cell type and time point are not known. Sequencing input: PBMCs or a T cell subset sorted from them (not recorded which). This chain links TRBV20-1 with TRBJ2-7; D is perhaps TRBD1 (6 bases). The DNA for the CDR3 is TGCAGTGCTAGTGCCACAGGGAACTCCTACGAGCAGTACTTC. This translates into CSASATGNSYEQYF.